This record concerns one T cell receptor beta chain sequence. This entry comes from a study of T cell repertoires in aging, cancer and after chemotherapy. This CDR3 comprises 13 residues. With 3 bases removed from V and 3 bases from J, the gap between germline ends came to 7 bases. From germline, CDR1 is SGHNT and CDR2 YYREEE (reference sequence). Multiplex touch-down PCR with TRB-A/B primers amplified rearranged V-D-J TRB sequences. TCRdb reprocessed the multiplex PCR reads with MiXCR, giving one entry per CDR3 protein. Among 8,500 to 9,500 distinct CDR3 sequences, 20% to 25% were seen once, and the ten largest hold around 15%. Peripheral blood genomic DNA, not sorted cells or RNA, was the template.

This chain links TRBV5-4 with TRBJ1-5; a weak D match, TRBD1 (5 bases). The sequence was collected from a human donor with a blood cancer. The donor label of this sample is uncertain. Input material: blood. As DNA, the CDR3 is TGTGCCAGCAGCTGGGGCCCCAATCAGCCCCAGCATTTT. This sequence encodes CASSWGPNQPQHF.